This T cell receptor beta chain comes out of a study of Ad26.COV2.S vaccination and SARS-CoV-2 variants. V was shortened by 0 bases and J by 2 bases, with 10 bases between the two germline ends. Germline CDR1 and CDR2: SEHNR and FQNEAQ (reference sequence). The CDR3 is 15 amino acids. The treatment denotes: some 20 received Ad26.COV2.S at low or high dose, single or two shots; several received placebo; per-sample allocation not given. It was on day 63 after the first vaccine or placebo injection that samples were taken. The table came from immunoSEQ multiplex PCR; TCRdb's copy has only in-frame clones and leaves some out. The sample carries about 680,000 clones, more than 80% recorded once.

The TCR was taken from a person between 18 and 65 years old who received the Ad26.COV2.S COVID-19 vaccine or a placebo. The V gene is TRBV7-9, the J gene TRBJ2-5; D not certain. Material: peripheral blood, obtained in a trial of Ad26.COV2.S vaccine versus placebo. The CDR3: CASSLASFLQETQYF. In DNA, the CDR3 is TGTGCCAGCAGCTTAGCGTCGTTTCTACAAGAGACCCAGTACTTC.